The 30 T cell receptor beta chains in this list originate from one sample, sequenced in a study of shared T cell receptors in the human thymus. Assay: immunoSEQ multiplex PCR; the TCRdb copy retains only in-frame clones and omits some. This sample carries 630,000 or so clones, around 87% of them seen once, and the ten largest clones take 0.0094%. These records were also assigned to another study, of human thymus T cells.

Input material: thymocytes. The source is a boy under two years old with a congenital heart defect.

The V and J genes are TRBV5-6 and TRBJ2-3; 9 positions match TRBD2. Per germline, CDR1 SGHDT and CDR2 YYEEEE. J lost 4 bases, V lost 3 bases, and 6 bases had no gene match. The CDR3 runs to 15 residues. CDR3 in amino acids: CASSSREGKADTQYF. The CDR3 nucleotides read TGTGCCAGCAGCTCGCGGGAGGGCAAGGCAGATACGCAGTATTTT.

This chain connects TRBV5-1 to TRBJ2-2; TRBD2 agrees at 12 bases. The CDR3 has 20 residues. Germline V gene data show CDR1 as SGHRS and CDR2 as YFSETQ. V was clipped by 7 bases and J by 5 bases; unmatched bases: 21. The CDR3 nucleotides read TGCGCCAGCGGCAACGTTCGGGGACTAGCGGGTATGGAGATTACCGGGGAGCTGTTTTTT. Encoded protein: CASGNVRGLAGMEITGELFF.

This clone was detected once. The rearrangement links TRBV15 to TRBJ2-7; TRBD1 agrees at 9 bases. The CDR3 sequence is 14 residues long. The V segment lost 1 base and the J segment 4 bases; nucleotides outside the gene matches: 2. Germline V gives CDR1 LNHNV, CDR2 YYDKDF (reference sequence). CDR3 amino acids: CATSRGQGEYEQYF. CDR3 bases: TGTGCCACCAGCAGAGGACAGGGGGAGTACGAGCAGTACTTC.

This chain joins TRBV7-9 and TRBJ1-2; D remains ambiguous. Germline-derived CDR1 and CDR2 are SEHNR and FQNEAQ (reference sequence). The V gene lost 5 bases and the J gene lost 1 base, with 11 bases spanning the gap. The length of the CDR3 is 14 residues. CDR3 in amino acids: CASSLQRINYGYTF. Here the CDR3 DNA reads TGTGCCAGCAGCCTTCAGCGCATTAACTATGGCTACACCTTC.

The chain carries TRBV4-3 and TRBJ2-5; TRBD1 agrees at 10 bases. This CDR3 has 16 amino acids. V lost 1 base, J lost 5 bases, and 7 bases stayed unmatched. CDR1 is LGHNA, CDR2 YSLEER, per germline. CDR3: CASSQASGQGGETQYF. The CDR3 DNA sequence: TGCGCCAGCAGCCAAGCGTCCGGACAGGGGGGCGAGACCCAGTACTTC.

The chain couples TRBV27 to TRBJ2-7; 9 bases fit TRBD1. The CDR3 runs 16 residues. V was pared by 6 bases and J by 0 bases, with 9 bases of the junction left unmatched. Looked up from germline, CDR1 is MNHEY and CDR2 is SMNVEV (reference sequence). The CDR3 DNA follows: TGTGCCAGCAGGGACAGGGGCCCTACCATCTCCTACGAGCAGTACTTC. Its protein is CASRDRGPTISYEQYF.

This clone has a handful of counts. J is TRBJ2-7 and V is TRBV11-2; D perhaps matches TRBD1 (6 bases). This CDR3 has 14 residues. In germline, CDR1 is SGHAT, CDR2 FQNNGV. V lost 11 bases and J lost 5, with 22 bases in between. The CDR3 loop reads CASDPRGFKDEQYF. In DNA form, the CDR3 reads TGTGCCTCCGACCCCAGGGGTTTTAAGGACGAGCAGTACTTC.

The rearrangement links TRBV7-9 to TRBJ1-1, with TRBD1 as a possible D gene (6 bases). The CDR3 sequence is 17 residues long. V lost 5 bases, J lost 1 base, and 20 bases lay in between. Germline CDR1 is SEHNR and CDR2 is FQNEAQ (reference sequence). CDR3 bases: TGTGCCAGCAGCCCACGGCGCCAGGACAGCCAGAACACTGAAGCTTTCTTT. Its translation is CASSPRRQDSQNTEAFF.

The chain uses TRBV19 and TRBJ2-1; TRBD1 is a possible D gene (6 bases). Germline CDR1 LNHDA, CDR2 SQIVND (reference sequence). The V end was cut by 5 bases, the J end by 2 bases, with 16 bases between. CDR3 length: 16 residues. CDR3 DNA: TGTGCCAGTAGTTTTCTAACAGGGTCCCCCTACAATGAGCAGTTCTTC. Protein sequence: CASSFLTGSPYNEQFF.

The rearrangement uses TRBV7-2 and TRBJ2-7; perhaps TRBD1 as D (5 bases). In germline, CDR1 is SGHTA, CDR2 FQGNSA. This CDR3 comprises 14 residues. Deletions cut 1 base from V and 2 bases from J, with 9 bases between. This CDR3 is CASSLEQAPYEQYF. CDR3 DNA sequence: TGTGCCAGCAGCTTAGAACAGGCACCCTACGAGCAGTACTTC.

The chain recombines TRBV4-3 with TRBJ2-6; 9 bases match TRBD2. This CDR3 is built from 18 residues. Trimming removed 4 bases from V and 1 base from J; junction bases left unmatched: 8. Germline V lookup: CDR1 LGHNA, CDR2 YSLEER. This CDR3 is CASSRRREGLSGANVLTF. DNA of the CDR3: TGCGCCAGCAGCCGTCGGCGGGAGGGACTTTCTGGGGCCAACGTCCTGACTTTC.

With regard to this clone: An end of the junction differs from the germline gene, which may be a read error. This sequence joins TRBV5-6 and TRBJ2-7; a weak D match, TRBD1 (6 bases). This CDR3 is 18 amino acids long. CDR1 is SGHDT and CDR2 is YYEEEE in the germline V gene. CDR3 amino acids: CASSLARGYHPPSDEQYF. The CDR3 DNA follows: TGTGCCAGCAGCTTGGCCAGGGGCTACCATCCCCCCTCCGACGAGCAGTACTTC. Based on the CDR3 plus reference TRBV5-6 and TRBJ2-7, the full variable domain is DAGVTQSPTHLIKTRGQQVTLRCSPKSGHDTVSWYQQALGQGPQFIFQYYEEEERQRGNFPDRFSGHQFPNYSSELNVNALLLGDSALYLCASSLARGYHPPSDEQYFGPGTRLTVT.

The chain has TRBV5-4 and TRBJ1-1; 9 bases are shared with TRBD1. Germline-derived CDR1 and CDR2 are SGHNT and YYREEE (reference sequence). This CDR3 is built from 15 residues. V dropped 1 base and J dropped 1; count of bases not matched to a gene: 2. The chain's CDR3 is CASSLSTGGNTEAFF. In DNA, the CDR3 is TGTGCCAGCAGCTTGTCGACAGGGGGGAACACTGAAGCTTTCTTT.

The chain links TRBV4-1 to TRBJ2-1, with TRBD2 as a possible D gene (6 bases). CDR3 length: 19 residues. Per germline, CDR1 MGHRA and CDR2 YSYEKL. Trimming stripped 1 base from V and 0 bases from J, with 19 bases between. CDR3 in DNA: TGCGCCAGCAGCCAAGCCGGGGGAGCGTGGGAAAACTCCTACAATGAGCAGTTCTTC. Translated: CASSQAGGAWENSYNEQFF.

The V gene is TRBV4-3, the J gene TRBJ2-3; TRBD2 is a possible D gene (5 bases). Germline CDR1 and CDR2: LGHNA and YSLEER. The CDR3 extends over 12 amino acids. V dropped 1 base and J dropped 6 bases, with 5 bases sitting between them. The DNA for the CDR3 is TGCGCCAGCAGCCAAGCGGGGGATACGCAGTATTTT. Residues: CASSQAGDTQYF.

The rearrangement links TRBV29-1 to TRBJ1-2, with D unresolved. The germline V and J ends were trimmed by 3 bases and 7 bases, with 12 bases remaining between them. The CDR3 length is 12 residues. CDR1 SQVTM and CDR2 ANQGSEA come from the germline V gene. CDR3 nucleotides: TGCAGCGTTGAGGGCCCCCTGGGTGGCTACACCTTC. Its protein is CSVEGPLGGYTF. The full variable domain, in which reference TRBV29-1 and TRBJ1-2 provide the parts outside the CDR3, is SAVISQKPSRDICQRGTSLTIQCQVDSQVTMMFWYRQQPGQSLTLIATANQGSEATYESGFVIDKFPISRPNLTFSTLTVSNMSPEDSSIYLCSVEGPLGGYTFGSGTRLTVV.

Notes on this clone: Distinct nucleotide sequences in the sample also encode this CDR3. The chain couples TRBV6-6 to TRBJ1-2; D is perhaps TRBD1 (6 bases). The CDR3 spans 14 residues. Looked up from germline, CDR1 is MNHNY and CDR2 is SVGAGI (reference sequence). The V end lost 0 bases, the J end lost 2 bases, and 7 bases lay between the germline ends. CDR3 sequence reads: CASSYSGQNYGYTF. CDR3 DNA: TGTGCCAGCAGTTACTCAGGACAGAACTATGGCTACACCTTC.

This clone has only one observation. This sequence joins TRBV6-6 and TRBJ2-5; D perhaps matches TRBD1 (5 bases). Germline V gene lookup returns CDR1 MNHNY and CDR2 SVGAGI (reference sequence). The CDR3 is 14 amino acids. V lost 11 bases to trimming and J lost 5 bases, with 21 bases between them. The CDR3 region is CAVKGYGNGETQYF. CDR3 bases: TGTGCCGTCAAGGGGTATGGTAATGGGGAGACCCAGTACTTC.

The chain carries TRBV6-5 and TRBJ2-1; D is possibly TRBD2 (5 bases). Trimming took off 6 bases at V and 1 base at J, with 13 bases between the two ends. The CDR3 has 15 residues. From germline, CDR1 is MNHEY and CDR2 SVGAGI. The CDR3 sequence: CASRLIASSYNEQFF. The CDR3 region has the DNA TGTGCCAGCAGACTAATAGCGAGTTCCTACAATGAGCAGTTCTTC.

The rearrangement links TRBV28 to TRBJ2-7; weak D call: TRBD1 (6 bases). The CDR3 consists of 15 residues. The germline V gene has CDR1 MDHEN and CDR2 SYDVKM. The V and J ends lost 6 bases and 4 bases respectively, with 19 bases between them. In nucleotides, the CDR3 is TGTGCCAGCAGCTCCTCCATAGAGACAGGTTACGAGCAGTACTTC. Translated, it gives CASSSSIETGYEQYF.

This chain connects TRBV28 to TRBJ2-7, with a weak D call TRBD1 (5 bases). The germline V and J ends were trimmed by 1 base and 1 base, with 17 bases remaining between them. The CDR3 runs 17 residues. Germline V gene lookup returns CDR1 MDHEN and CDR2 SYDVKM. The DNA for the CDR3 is TGTGCCAGCAGTTTATTACGACAGCCTACCAGATCCTACGAGCAGTACTTC. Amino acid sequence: CASSLLRQPTRSYEQYF.

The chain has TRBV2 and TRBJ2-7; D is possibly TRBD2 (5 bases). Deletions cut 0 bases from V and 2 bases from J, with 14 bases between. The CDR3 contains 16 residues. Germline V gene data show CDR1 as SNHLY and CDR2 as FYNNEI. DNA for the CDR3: TGTGCCAGCAGTGAAGCGCGCGGGCAGGAGACCTACGAGCAGTACTTC. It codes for CASSEARGQETYEQYF.

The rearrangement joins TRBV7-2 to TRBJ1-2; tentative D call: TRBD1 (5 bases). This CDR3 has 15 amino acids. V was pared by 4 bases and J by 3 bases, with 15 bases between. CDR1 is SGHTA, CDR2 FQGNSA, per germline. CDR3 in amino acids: CASSSPGESDYGYTF. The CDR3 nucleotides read TGTGCCAGCAGCTCCCCGGGGGAGTCGGACTATGGCTACACCTTC.

The CDR3 loop is CASSRERGRYNEQFF. DNA of the CDR3: TGTGCCAGCAGCCGGGAGCGGGGGCGTTACAATGAGCAGTTCTTC. The rearrangement joins TRBV7-3 to TRBJ2-1; 8 nucleotides align to TRBD2. CDR3 length: 15 amino acids. The ends lost 5 bases at V and 4 bases at J; junction bases unmatched: 7. Looked up from germline, CDR1 is SGHTA and CDR2 is FQGTGA.

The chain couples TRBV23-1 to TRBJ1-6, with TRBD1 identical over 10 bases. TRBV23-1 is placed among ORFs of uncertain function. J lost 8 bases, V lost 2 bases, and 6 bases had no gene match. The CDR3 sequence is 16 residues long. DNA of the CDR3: TGCGCCAGCAGTCAACCCGGGACAGGGGACTATTCACCCCTCCACTTT. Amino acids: CASSQPGTGDYSPLHF.

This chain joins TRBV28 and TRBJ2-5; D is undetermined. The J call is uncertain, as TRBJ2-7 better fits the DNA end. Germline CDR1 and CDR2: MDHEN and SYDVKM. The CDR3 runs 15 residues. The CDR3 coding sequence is TGTGCCAGCAGGGGCCTGAATTCTGGGGCCTACGAGCAGTACTTC. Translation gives CASRGLNSGAYEQYF.

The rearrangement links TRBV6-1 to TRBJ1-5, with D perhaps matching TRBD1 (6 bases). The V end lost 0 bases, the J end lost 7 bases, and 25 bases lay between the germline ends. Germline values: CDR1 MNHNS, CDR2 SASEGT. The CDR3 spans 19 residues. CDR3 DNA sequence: TGTGCCAGCAGTGAAGCAGGCACACCCTGGGGACATAGGGCACAGCCCCAGCATTTT. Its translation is CASSEAGTPWGHRAQPQHF.

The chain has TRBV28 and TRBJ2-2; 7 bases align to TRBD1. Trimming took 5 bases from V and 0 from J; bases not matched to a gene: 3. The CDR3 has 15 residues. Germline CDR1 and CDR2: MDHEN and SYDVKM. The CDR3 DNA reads TGTGCCAGCAGTGGGGGACAGTCGAACACCGGGGAGCTGTTTTTT. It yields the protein CASSGGQSNTGELFF.

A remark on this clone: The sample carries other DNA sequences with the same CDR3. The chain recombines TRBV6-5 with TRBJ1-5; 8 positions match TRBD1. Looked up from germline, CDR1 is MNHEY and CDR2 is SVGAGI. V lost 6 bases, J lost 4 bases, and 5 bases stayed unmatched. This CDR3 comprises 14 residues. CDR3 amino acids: CASRGQGGNQPQHF. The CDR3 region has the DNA TGTGCCAGCAGAGGACAGGGCGGAAATCAGCCCCAGCATTTT.

CDR3 residues: CATSRDPSSHNQPQHF. In DNA form, the CDR3 reads TGTGCCACCAGCAGAGACCCCAGTTCGCACAATCAGCCCCAGCATTTT. The V gene is TRBV15, the J gene TRBJ1-5; D is unclear. The CDR3 consists of 16 residues. The V gene's germline CDR1 is LNHNV and CDR2 YYDKDF (reference sequence). The ends were cut back, 0 bases at V and 3 bases at J, with 12 bases in the middle.